Listed below are T cell receptor beta chains from one sample, sequenced in a study of blood T cell repertoires in COVID-19. Measured with immunoSEQ multiplex PCR; TCRdb has only the in-frame clones, and not every one. The sample yields about 98,000 clones, more than 75% seen once. The specimen was peripheral blood. The source of these receptors is an elderly man with acute or convalescent COVID-19. Each CDR3 is given with its conserved first and last residue. The D gene is left open where the match is weak. Size is stated for part of the rows, as once, few or many counts, or as a class when the clone is expanded.

cdr3_nt: TGTGCCTGGAGTGTACGAGGACAGGGGGTTCAGCCCCAGCATTTT
cdr3_aa: CAWSVRGQGVQPQHF
j_call: TRBJ1-5
v_call: TRBV30
clone_size: NA
d_call: TRBD1

cdr3_nt: TGTGCCAGCAGTTACTGGACAGGACTAGCGGGAGTCGAGCAGTACTTC
cdr3_aa: CASSYWTGLAGVEQYF
j_call: TRBJ2-7
v_call: TRBV6-2/TRBV6-3
clone_size: NA
d_call: TRBD2

cdr3_nt: TGTGCCAGCAGCTTAGACAGACAAGAGACCCAGTACTTC
cdr3_aa: CASSLDRQETQYF
j_call: TRBJ2-5
v_call: TRBV7-7
clone_size: NA
d_call: NA

cdr3_nt: TGTGCCAGCAGCCAACTCCAGGACTACGAGCAGTACTTC
cdr3_aa: CASSQLQDYEQYF
j_call: TRBJ2-7
v_call: TRBV6-6
clone_size: NA
d_call: NA

cdr3_nt: TGCGCCAGCAGCTTGGATTTAAATACGCAGTATTTT
cdr3_aa: CASSLDLNTQYF
j_call: TRBJ2-3
v_call: TRBV5-1
clone_size: NA
d_call: NA

cdr3_nt: TGTGCCAGCAGCTTAGTGGCTAGCGGCACAGATACGCAGTATTTT
cdr3_aa: CASSLVASGTDTQYF
j_call: TRBJ2-3
v_call: TRBV7-2
clone_size: once
d_call: NA

cdr3_nt: TGTGCCAGCAGCCAAGGTAGCAGCGGAGGGGCCAACGTCCTGACTTTC
cdr3_aa: CASSQGSSGGANVLTF
j_call: TRBJ2-6
v_call: TRBV3-1/TRBV3-2
clone_size: NA
d_call: NA

cdr3_nt: TGTGCCAGTAGCCGACTCGCTCAAGAGACCCAGTACTTC
cdr3_aa: CASSRLAQETQYF
j_call: TRBJ2-5
v_call: TRBV19
clone_size: NA
d_call: NA

cdr3_nt: TGCGCCAGCAGCGTGACAGGGGATACGCAGTATTTT
cdr3_aa: CASSVTGDTQYF
j_call: TRBJ2-3
v_call: TRBV5-1
clone_size: NA
d_call: TRBD1

cdr3_nt: TGTGCCAGCAGGACGGACAGGGAACCCTACAATGAGCAGTTCTTC
cdr3_aa: CASRTDREPYNEQFF
j_call: TRBJ2-1
v_call: TRBV6-4
clone_size: NA
d_call: TRBD1

cdr3_nt: TGTGCCAGCAGTGAAGCGCTGGGCAGGGCGGCCAAAAACATTCAGTACTTC
cdr3_aa: CASSEALGRAAKNIQYF
j_call: TRBJ2-4
v_call: TRBV2
clone_size: NA
d_call: NA

cdr3_nt: TGTGCCTGGAGGTCCGGTTACGAGCAGTACTTC
cdr3_aa: CAWRSGYEQYF
j_call: TRBJ2-7
v_call: TRBV30
clone_size: NA
d_call: NA

cdr3_nt: TGTGCCAGCAGCCTTAGGGGCGGGGCCTCCTACAATGAGCAGTTCTTC
cdr3_aa: CASSLRGGASYNEQFF
j_call: TRBJ2-1
v_call: TRBV3-1/TRBV3-2
clone_size: NA
d_call: NA

cdr3_nt: TGTGCCAGCAGTGTTTTAGGGGTTGGGAACACTGAAGCTTTCTTT
cdr3_aa: CASSVLGVGNTEAFF
j_call: TRBJ1-1
v_call: TRBV2
clone_size: NA
d_call: NA

cdr3_nt: TGTGCCAGCAGCCCCCTGAGTGTTGGCTCCTACGAGCAGTACTTC
cdr3_aa: CASSPLSVGSYEQYF
j_call: TRBJ2-7
v_call: TRBV3-1/TRBV3-2
clone_size: NA
d_call: NA

cdr3_nt: TGTGCCATCAGAAAACAGGGGGCGGGCGACACTGAAGCTTTCTTT
cdr3_aa: CAIRKQGAGDTEAFF
j_call: TRBJ1-1
v_call: TRBV10-3
clone_size: NA
d_call: TRBD1

cdr3_nt: TGCGCCAGCAGCTTGGTGGGGGACTTCTACGAGCAGTACTTC
cdr3_aa: CASSLVGDFYEQYF
j_call: TRBJ2-7
v_call: TRBV5-1
clone_size: NA
d_call: NA

cdr3_nt: TGCAGCGCCTATCTAGTCTACAATGAGCAGTTCTTC
cdr3_aa: CSAYLVYNEQFF
j_call: TRBJ2-1
v_call: TRBV29-1
clone_size: NA
d_call: NA

cdr3_nt: TGTGCCAGCAAATCTCCGGCGAGGGGCACAGATACGCAGTATTTT
cdr3_aa: CASKSPARGTDTQYF
j_call: TRBJ2-3
v_call: TRBV6-6
clone_size: NA
d_call: NA

cdr3_nt: TGTGCCAGCAGTTACCTAGCGGGAGGGCCCTCCACAGATACGCAGTATTTT
cdr3_aa: CASSYLAGGPSTDTQYF
j_call: TRBJ2-3
v_call: TRBV6-2/TRBV6-3
clone_size: NA
d_call: TRBD2

cdr3_nt: TGTGCCAGCAGTCCCGGGACAGGATTAAATCAGCCCCAGCATTTT
cdr3_aa: CASSPGTGLNQPQHF
j_call: TRBJ1-5
v_call: TRBV6-6
clone_size: NA
d_call: TRBD1

cdr3_nt: TGTGCCAGCAGCTTAGTAAGCGGGGGGGCCGGAGAGCAGTACTTC
cdr3_aa: CASSLVSGGAGEQYF
j_call: TRBJ2-7
v_call: TRBV7-2
clone_size: NA
d_call: TRBD2

cdr3_nt: TGTGCCAGCAGCTTGGGATCCGGGGGGAGGACCGGAGAAAAACTGTTTTTT
cdr3_aa: CASSLGSGGRTGEKLFF
j_call: TRBJ1-4
v_call: TRBV5-4
clone_size: NA
d_call: NA

cdr3_nt: TGCGCCAGCAAGGAAAGCCAGCATCAGGGGGAGACCCAGTACTTC
cdr3_aa: CASKESQHQGETQYF
j_call: TRBJ2-5
v_call: TRBV5-1
clone_size: NA
d_call: NA

cdr3_nt: TGCAGCGTTATCACAGGTTCCGGGGCCAACGTCCTGACTTTC
cdr3_aa: CSVITGSGANVLTF
j_call: TRBJ2-6
v_call: TRBV29-1
clone_size: NA
d_call: NA

cdr3_nt: TGTGCCAGCAGCCGACAGGCTAACACTGAAGCTTTCTTT
cdr3_aa: CASSRQANTEAFF
j_call: TRBJ1-1
v_call: TRBV7-2
clone_size: NA
d_call: NA

cdr3_nt: TGTGCCTGGAGGTCCCTTGGGACAGGGTACTATGGCTACACCTTC
cdr3_aa: CAWRSLGTGYYGYTF
j_call: TRBJ1-2
v_call: TRBV30
clone_size: NA
d_call: TRBD1

cdr3_nt: TGTGCCATCAGGGTGCCAGGGGATACTGAAGCTTTCTTT
cdr3_aa: CAIRVPGDTEAFF
j_call: TRBJ1-1
v_call: TRBV10-3
clone_size: NA
d_call: NA

cdr3_nt: TGTGCCTGGAGAAGAGGGGGCCTCACAGATACGCAGTATTTT
cdr3_aa: CAWRRGGLTDTQYF
j_call: TRBJ2-3
v_call: TRBV30
clone_size: NA
d_call: TRBD1

cdr3_nt: TGCGCCAGCCTGCTTGGGCCAGGGGTTCCGAACACTGAAGCTTTCTTT
cdr3_aa: CASLLGPGVPNTEAFF
j_call: TRBJ1-1
v_call: TRBV5-1
clone_size: NA
d_call: NA

cdr3_nt: TGTGCCAGCAGTCCTCGTATGGGGGGTAGCAATCAGCCCCAGCATTTT
cdr3_aa: CASSPRMGGSNQPQHF
j_call: TRBJ1-5
v_call: TRBV28
clone_size: once
d_call: NA

cdr3_nt: TGTGCCAGCAGCGCTCGCCGCTCCGGGACAGGGTCCGGGGAGCTGTTTTTT
cdr3_aa: CASSARRSGTGSGELFF
j_call: TRBJ2-2
v_call: TRBV9
clone_size: once
d_call: TRBD1

cdr3_nt: TGTGCCAGCAGCTCACCGGGACTAGCGGGAAGGAATGAGCAGTTCTTC
cdr3_aa: CASSSPGLAGRNEQFF
j_call: TRBJ2-1
v_call: TRBV7-2
clone_size: NA
d_call: TRBD2

cdr3_nt: TGTGCCAGCAGTTCCCCCTGGACGGCCCGGGGAGAGACCCAGTACTTC
cdr3_aa: CASSSPWTARGETQYF
j_call: TRBJ2-5
v_call: TRBV28
clone_size: few
d_call: NA

cdr3_nt: TGTGCCACCAGCAGATTTGGGGGGGACCAATACAATGAGCAGTTCTTC
cdr3_aa: CATSRFGGDQYNEQFF
j_call: TRBJ2-1
v_call: TRBV15
clone_size: NA
d_call: TRBD2

cdr3_nt: TGTGCCAGTAGTCTTCAGGCGGATACGCAGTATTTT
cdr3_aa: CASSLQADTQYF
j_call: TRBJ2-3
v_call: TRBV19
clone_size: NA
d_call: NA

cdr3_nt: TGTGCCAGCAGTTATAGCGGGAGAGAAAAAGAGACCCAGTACTTC
cdr3_aa: CASSYSGREKETQYF
j_call: TRBJ2-5
v_call: TRBV6-6
clone_size: NA
d_call: TRBD2

cdr3_nt: TGTGCCAGCAGCTTAACAGGAAGAGGTGAATCACCCCTCCACTTT
cdr3_aa: CASSLTGRGESPLHF
j_call: TRBJ1-6
v_call: TRBV7-2
clone_size: NA
d_call: NA